These 22 T cell receptor beta chains were sequenced from one sample in a study of neurological immune-mediated disorders. Using its own MiXCR run on the 5' RACE reads, TCRdb lists one record per CDR3 protein. Here the sample spans approximately 28,000 distinct CDR3 sequences, 16% being singletons. The time point: technical triplicate 3. The specimen was CD4+ T cells from blood. All receptors derive from a female donor with HTLV-1-associated myelopathy (HAM/TSP).

Ten or more counts support this clonotype. V gene TRBV5-1 combines with J gene TRBJ1-1; D is ambiguous. The V gene lost 4 bases and the J gene lost 0 bases, with 10 bases spanning the gap. Germline V CDR1 and CDR2: SGHRS, YFSETQ. This CDR3 is 14 amino acids long. The CDR3 nucleotides are TGCGCCAGCAGCCCGGCGGGGTTGAACACTGAAGCTTTCTTT. Its protein product is CASSPAGLNTEAFF. Supplemented by reference TRBV5-1 and TRBJ1-1, the full variable domain reads KAGVTQTPRYLIKTRGQQVTLSCSPISGHRSVSWYQQTPGQGLQFLFEYFSETQRNKGNFPGRFSGRQFSNSRSEMNVSTLELGDSALYLCASSPAGLNTEAFFGQGTRLTVV.

This clonotype was seen repeatedly, ten times or more. The V and J genes are TRBV20-1 and TRBJ2-1; possible D gene TRBD1, 6 bases. Germline V lookup: CDR1 DFQATT, CDR2 SNEGSKA (reference sequence). Deletions cut 6 bases from V and 6 bases from J, with 15 bases between. The CDR3 length is 13 residues. The CDR3 protein is CSASDRQRNEQFF. In DNA, the CDR3 is TGCAGTGCGTCAGACAGGCAACGCAATGAGCAGTTCTTC.

The V and J genes are TRBV7-8 and TRBJ2-3, with D unclear. This CDR3 is 14 amino acids long. V dropped 2 bases and J dropped 5 bases, with 11 bases sitting between them. Germline assignment: CDR1 SGHVS and CDR2 FQNEAQ. The CDR3 coding sequence is TGTGCCAGCAGCTTATTGGCGAGCCTAGATACGCAGTATTTT. Amino acid sequence: CASSLLASLDTQYF.

The gene calls are TRBV6-5 and TRBJ2-1; a possible D gene is TRBD2 (5 bases). Deletions cut 10 bases from V and 4 bases from J, with 20 bases between. The CDR3 is 15 amino acids. Germline V gene data show CDR1 as MNHEY and CDR2 as SVGAGI. CDR3 bases: TGTGCCATGATGAAGGGCCGTAGCGAGTACAATGAGCAGTTCTTC. Its protein is CAMMKGRSEYNEQFF.

This clonotype was recorded many times. The J gene is TRBJ1-3, the V gene TRBV5-1; 8 nucleotides match TRBD1. The CDR3 is made up of 18 amino acids. J gave up 0 bases and V 0 bases, and 8 bases lay outside the gene matches. Germline V lookup: CDR1 SGHRS, CDR2 YFSETQ. Here the CDR3 reads CASSLGRDRLYSGNTIYF. CDR3 sequence (DNA): TGCGCCAGCAGCTTGGGCCGGGACAGGCTTTACTCTGGAAACACCATATATTTT.

This clonotype came up many times. The chain links TRBV9 to TRBJ2-3; no clear D. The CDR3 is made up of 15 amino acids. V lost 0 bases and J lost 0, with 8 bases in between. Per germline, CDR1 SGDLS and CDR2 YYNGEE. The CDR3 protein is CASSVVGRSTDTQYF. CDR3 bases: TGTGCCAGCAGCGTAGTAGGCAGGAGCACAGATACGCAGTATTTT.

This clonotype appeared many times. J is TRBJ2-3 and V is TRBV5-8, with D uncertain. The germline V and J ends were trimmed by 1 base and 3 bases, with 6 bases remaining between them. This CDR3 is 13 amino acids long. Germline-derived CDR1 and CDR2 are SGHTS and YDEGEE. The CDR3 is CASSLILTDTQYF. The CDR3 DNA follows: TGTGCCAGCAGCTTGATTCTTACAGATACGCAGTATTTT. The entire variable domain, with the rest obtained from reference TRBV5-8 and TRBJ2-3, is as follows: EAGVTQSPTHLIKTRGQQATLRCSPISGHTSVYWYQQALGLGLQFLLWYDEGEERNRGNFPPRFSGRQFPNYSSELNVNALELEDSALYLCASSLILTDTQYFGPGTRLTVL.

In this sample, this clonotype turned up a few times. The rearrangement joins TRBV12-3 or TRBV12-4 to TRBJ2-7; 8 nucleotides line up with TRBD2. The CDR3 is 13 amino acids. Losses at the gene ends were 6 bases for V and 3 bases for J; bases not matched to a gene: 4. The CDR3 DNA follows: TGTGCCAGCAGCATAGCGGGGCTCTACGAGCAGTACTTC. It specifies CASSIAGLYEQYF.

This clonotype was counted ten times or more. This chain uses TRBV23-1 with TRBJ1-5; a possible D gene is TRBD1 (6 bases). TRBV23-1 carries the ORF label, with uncertain function. This CDR3 has 19 residues. V was clipped by 2 bases and J by 0 bases, with 20 bases between them. The CDR3 DNA follows: TGCGCCAGCAGTCAACAACGGACAGCTGGGAAATATAGCAATCAGCCCCAGCATTTT. Protein: CASSQQRTAGKYSNQPQHF.

This clonotype was observed many times. J is TRBJ2-1 and V is TRBV20-1; D is ambiguous. The germline CDR1 and CDR2 sequences are DFQATT and SNEGSKA (reference sequence). The CDR3 length is 15 residues. Trimming took 3 bases from V and 3 from J, leaving 15 bases between them. The CDR3 nucleotides are TGCAGTGCTAGGGTCGGCAGCAACGTCTACAATGAGCAGTTCTTC. Translated, it gives CSARVGSNVYNEQFF.

Many counts were recorded for this clonotype. This chain links TRBV19 with TRBJ2-7; 9 bases agree with TRBD1. Germline trimming cut 1 base from V and 2 bases from J; bases unmatched to any gene: 9. Germline CDR1 LNHDA, CDR2 SQIVND (reference sequence). This CDR3 comprises 17 residues. CDR3 region: CASSIAGTGYPPYEQYF. In DNA, the CDR3 is TGTGCCAGTAGTATAGCCGGGACAGGGTATCCCCCCTACGAGCAGTACTTC.

This clonotype was counted at least ten times. The chain joins TRBV6-6 to TRBJ1-5, with D perhaps matching TRBD1 (6 bases). This CDR3 comprises 16 residues. Trimming cost V 5 bases and J 0 bases, with 14 bases left between them. The germline gives CDR1 MNHNY, CDR2 SVGAGI (reference sequence). CDR3 protein: CASSRQGRNSNQPQHF. The CDR3 region has the DNA TGTGCCAGCAGTCGGCAGGGGAGGAATAGCAATCAGCCCCAGCATTTT.

This chain connects TRBV20-1 to TRBJ2-1; TRBD2 matches at 13 bases. The V and J ends lost 3 bases and 5 bases, in that order; junction bases with no gene match: 4. The CDR3 has 15 residues. Germline V lookup: CDR1 DFQATT, CDR2 SNEGSKA (reference sequence). CDR3 residues: CSARRGTSGNNEQFF. DNA of the CDR3: TGCAGTGCTAGGAGAGGGACTAGCGGGAACAATGAGCAGTTCTTC.

This clonotype is deemed medium-sized. A read error may produce the germline difference seen at one junction end. The chain links TRBV5-1 to TRBJ2-1; 12 nucleotides agree with TRBD2. Germline values: CDR1 SGHRS, CDR2 YFSETQ. The CDR3 length is 15 residues. In nucleotides, the CDR3 is TGCGCCAGCACGACCTGGACTAGCGGGACAACCCAGAAGGTCTTC. This gives the protein CASTTWTSGTTQKVF.

This clonotype was found many times. V usage is TRBV7-9 and J usage is TRBJ1-1; D remains unclear. From germline, CDR1 is SEHNR and CDR2 FQNEAQ (reference sequence). CDR3 size: 13 residues. The V gene lost 5 bases and the J gene lost 0 bases, with 7 bases spanning the gap. The CDR3, as DNA: TGTGCCAGCAGCCCGAGTCTGAACACTGAAGCTTTCTTT. Translation gives CASSPSLNTEAFF.

This clonotype was counted ten times or more. CDR3 DNA: TGTGCCAGCTCAGGGGGGGAGGGTAGCACAGATACGCAGTATTTT. Translating gives CASSGGEGSTDTQYF. This chain joins TRBV7-3 and TRBJ2-3, with D possibly called TRBD1 or TRBD2 (7 bases each). V dropped 8 bases and J dropped 0 bases, with 15 bases sitting between them. From germline, CDR1 is SGHTA and CDR2 FQGTGA. The length of the CDR3 is 15 residues.

The rearrangement links TRBV12-3 or TRBV12-4 to TRBJ2-1, with D unresolved. This CDR3 comprises 11 residues. Trimming took off 3 bases at V and 10 bases at J, with 7 bases between the two ends. CDR3 in amino acids: CASSFRVEQFF. CDR3 nucleotide sequence: TGTGCCAGCAGTTTCCGAGTCGAGCAGTTCTTC.

This clonotype is labeled medium-sized. The V call is TRBV4-1, the J call TRBJ2-1; tentative D call: TRBD2 (5 bases). CDR1 is MGHRA and CDR2 is YSYEKL in the germline V gene. V was clipped by 0 bases and J by 9 bases, with 18 bases between them. This CDR3 region has 16 residues. The CDR3 protein is CASSQESLALTREQFF. The DNA of the CDR3 is TGCGCCAGCAGCCAAGAGTCCCTAGCCCTCACACGTGAGCAGTTCTTC.

This clonotype was seen repeatedly, ten times or more. The chain joins TRBV5-1 to TRBJ2-7; 10 bases fit TRBD1. Unmatched junction bases numbered 9, after V lost 4 bases and J lost 2 bases. Germline V gene data show CDR1 as SGHRS and CDR2 as YFSETQ. CDR3 length equals 16 residues. The CDR3 DNA reads as TGCGCCAGCAGCCACTCCGGGACAGGGGTTGCCTACGAGCAGTACTTC. Its translation is CASSHSGTGVAYEQYF.

This clonotype was picked up many times. The rearrangement joins TRBV10-3 to TRBJ1-1; 9 nucleotides agree with TRBD1. V lost 7 bases, J lost 5 bases, and 8 bases stayed unmatched. Looked up from germline, CDR1 is ENHRY and CDR2 is SYGVKD. The CDR3 totals 14 residues. CDR3 nucleotide sequence: TGTGCCATCAATCAGGACAGGGGAGATACTGAAGCTTTCTTT. Translating it yields CAINQDRGDTEAFF.

Many counts were recorded for this clonotype. The rearrangement links TRBV12-3 or TRBV12-4 to TRBJ1-5; D remains ambiguous. Trimming took 2 bases from V and 9 from J, leaving 11 bases between them. This CDR3 has 13 amino acids. The CDR3 loop is CASSLRERMPQHF. The CDR3 DNA sequence: TGTGCCAGCAGTTTAAGGGAGCGTATGCCCCAGCATTTT.

The sample holds many counts of this clonotype. The J gene is TRBJ2-6, the V gene TRBV6-1; TRBD1 is a possible D gene (6 bases). The CDR3 is 13 residues long. V shed 0 bases and J shed 12 bases, with 9 bases lying between them. CDR1 and CDR2 from the germline V gene are MNHNS and SASEGT. The CDR3 DNA reads TGTGCCAGCAGTGAAGCAGGGGGTGGCGTCCTGACTTTC. It is translated as CASSEAGGGVLTF.